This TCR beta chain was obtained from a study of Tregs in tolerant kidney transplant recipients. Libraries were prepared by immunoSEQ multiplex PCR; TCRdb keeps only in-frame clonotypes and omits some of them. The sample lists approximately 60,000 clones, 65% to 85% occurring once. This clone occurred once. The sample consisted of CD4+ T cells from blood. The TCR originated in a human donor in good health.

The CDR3 region has the DNA TGTGCCAGCAGCTTAGCGAGGGGCGGGGATGGCTACACCTTC. This sequence encodes CASSLARGGDGYTF. The chain uses TRBV7-2 and TRBJ1-2; tentative D call: TRBD1 (5 bases). V was clipped by 0 bases and J by 6 bases, with 11 bases between them. This CDR3 is built from 14 residues. Germline V gene sequence: CDR1 SGHTA, CDR2 FQGNSA.